This entry is about one T cell receptor (beta chain). What it binds is unknown. The data belong to a study of PD-L1 blockade in urothelial cancer. Study-wide background: Patients' atezolizumab regimen, 1,200 mg intravenously every 3 weeks, began in the mid-2010s. About 85% of the 29 patients were males with bladder-origin urothelial cancer. Blood analysis occurred 3 weeks (second dose) and 6 weeks after treatment start. Study conclusions and caveats: Patients with durable benefit had greater blood expansion of tumor-associated TCR clones 3 weeks into treatment.

Produced via immunoSEQ multiplex PCR; TCRdb's table is partial and in-frame only. The sample has about 38,000 clones; around four fifths are singletons. Indicated time point: pretreatment peripheral blood. V lost 5 bases to trimming and J lost 4 bases; unmatched junction nucleotides: 7. Germline V gene sequence: CDR1 MRHNA, CDR2 SNTAGT. CDR3 size: 16 residues. The chain uses TRBV6-4 and TRBJ2-1; TRBD2 aligns across 11 bases. Sequences were derived from PBMCs, sampled around atezolizumab (anti-PD-L1) treatment. This sequence originates from a man aged 80 or over with urothelial cancer. The CDR3 coding sequence is TGTGCCAGCAGTAAAGTAGCGGGAGGGACGTACAATGAGCAGTTCTTC. Encoded protein: CASSKVAGGTYNEQFF.